This T cell receptor (beta chain) came from a study of blood T cell repertoires in COVID-19. Study-level background: The origin of the acute and convalescent COVID-19 samples was the United States, Italy and Spain. PBMCs, B-cell-depleted T cells, or T cells provided the cDNA or gDNA that made up the material.

Trimming left V 5 bases short and J 3 bases short, with 23 bases between. The CDR3 consists of 17 residues. Germline V gene sequence: CDR1 SGHTA, CDR2 FQGNSA. Original processing methods: Nucleated cell counts were estimated from reference gene primer amplification. Using immunoSEQ multiplex PCR, the repertoire was profiled, and TCRdb retains in-frame clones only, with some absent. V and J calls and clone size follow that table, whereas D and trimming were derived from the DNA. This table has approximately 110,000 clones, about 82% appearing once. The V call is TRBV7-2, the J call TRBJ2-7; the D gene is possibly TRBD2 (6 bases). This TCR was recovered from a human donor in a cohort sampled during active COVID-19. The sequenced material came from peripheral blood. In DNA, the CDR3 is TGTGCCAGCAGCCCAGCCAGTATGAGACTAGGTAGCTACGAGCAGTACTTC. As protein: CASSPASMRLGSYEQYF. Based on the CDR3 plus reference TRBV7-2 and TRBJ2-7, the full variable domain is GAGVSQSPSNKVTEKGKDVELRCDPISGHTALYWYRQSLGQGLEFLIYFQGNSAPDKSGLPSDRFSAERTGGSVSTLTIQRTQQEDSAVYLCASSPASMRLGSYEQYFGPGTRLTVT.